This TCR beta chain was captured in a study of blood T cell repertoires in COVID-19. Concerning this clone: At one end, the junction sequence differs from germline, possibly due to a read error.

CDR3 length: 16 amino acids. Germline CDR1 SGHAT, CDR2 FQNNGV. The protocol was immunoSEQ multiplex PCR, while the TCRdb copy is restricted to in-frame clones and leaves out a portion. The table includes approximately 240,000 clones, roughly 80% detected once. The TCR sequence derives from a woman of 80 years or more with active or convalescent COVID-19. This chain connects TRBV11-2 to TRBJ2-3, with 7 positions matching TRBD2. Sequenced material: peripheral blood. CDR3 sequence reads: CVSSPLGGSSTDTQYF. The CDR3 coding sequence is TGTGTCAGCAGCCCCCTCGGGGGGTCTAGCACAGATACGCAGTATTTT.